This record looks at one T cell receptor (beta chain) sequence and its context. What it recognizes is unknown. This sample stems from a study of vaccination effects on CD4 cells after COVID-19. Broader study findings: Clonal contraction was marked in infection- and vaccine-induced clones late after vaccination.

In the ViraFEST assay, antigen-specific CD4+ clonotypes were identified by expansion after peptide-pool stimulation. Following an approximately eleven-day culture, CD4+ T cells were purified. The healthy vaccine recipients, who had no prior SARS-CoV-2 infection, showed negative nucleocapsid antibodies. Every well housed approximately 2.2 million PBMC, which grew in culture alongside 10 IU/ml IL-2 and 10 ug/ml peptides. Half of the medium was exchanged for IL-2 medium on both days 3 and 7. Method: immunoSEQ multiplex PCR; TCRdb's copy keeps in-frame clones and lacks some. This repertoire shows 62,000 or so clones, around 80% found once; its top ten account for 12%. The TCR comes from a human donor who received a COVID-19 vaccine. Sequenced material: CD4+ T cells from PBMCs cultured with SARS-CoV-2 spike peptides, taken before COVID-19 vaccination.

CDR3 sequence reads: CASKSGAQETQYF. In DNA form, the CDR3 reads TGTGCCAGCAAGAGCGGGGCCCAAGAGACCCAGTACTTC. The chain employs TRBV2 and TRBJ2-5; 7 positions agree with TRBD2. CDR1 is SNHLY and CDR2 is FYNNEI in the germline V gene. The CDR3 consists of 13 residues. V was pared by 7 bases and J by 1 base, with 3 bases of the junction left unmatched. Variable domain in full (rest from reference TRBV2 and TRBJ2-5): EPEVTQTPSHQVTQMGQEVILRCVPISNHLYFYWYRQILGQKVEFLVSFYNNEISEKSEIFDDQFSVERPDGSNFTLKIRSTKLEDSAMYFCASKSGAQETQYFGPGTRLLVL.